This T cell receptor (beta chain) is from a study of CD8 T cells in Susac syndrome. Study at large: Clinical remission applied to under 10 sequenced Susac syndrome patients, and six had active disease.

V was trimmed by 8 bases and J by 0 bases, leaving 11 bases between them. The germline V gene encodes CDR1 SGDLS and CDR2 YYNGEE. The CDR3 runs to 13 residues. This clonotype was seen more than once but under ten times. As yet, its antigen is unknown. Study-level points and caveats: The total CD8+ repertoires contained 15 to 20 Susac-specific public clones, and the CD8+ TEMRA repertoires contained 4 to 6.

It was with random hexamers that roughly 0.5 to 1 ug RNA was reverse transcribed. The method of amplification for TCR beta CDR3 was immunoSEQ multiplex PCR, covering 54 Vbeta and 13 Jbeta. TCRdb fed the immunoSEQ multiplex PCR reads into MiXCR, producing one record per CDR3 protein. There are some 100,000 distinct CDR3 sequences in the sample; approximately 95% occur only once, and less than 0.35% lies in the top ten. Negative isolation yielded CD4+ and CD8+ T cells, and FACS enriched TEMRA cells. The chain recombines TRBV9 with TRBJ1-1; D might be TRBD1 (5 bases). This clonotype was obtained from a human donor with Susac syndrome. Sequenced sample: CD8+ T cells from PBMCs. The DNA of the CDR3 is TGTGCCAGTGGGGGGGGGATGAACACTGAAGCTTTCTTT. Its translation is CASGGGMNTEAFF.